What follows are 30 T cell receptor beta chains derived from one specimen sequenced in a study of T cells in localized non-small cell lung cancer. Data came from immunoSEQ multiplex PCR; TCRdb stores just in-frame clones and leaves some out. The sample records around 25,000 clones, 86% being singletons. The material sequenced was peripheral blood, taken before any cancer treatment. The receptors stem from an older female donor with stage I lung adenocarcinoma.

This rearrangement joins TRBV11-2 to TRBJ1-3; 8 bases agree with TRBD1. The CDR3 contains 14 residues. V shed 3 bases and J 7 bases; nucleotides not matched to a gene: 5. Germline CDR1 and CDR2: SGHAT and FQNNGV. In nucleotides, the CDR3 is TGTGCCAGCAGCTTCGGACAGGGCAGCAACACCATATATTTT. Translation: CASSFGQGSNTIYF.

The rearrangement uses TRBV2 and TRBJ1-1, with D perhaps matching TRBD1 (5 bases). V was cut by 6 bases and J by 5 bases, with 13 bases left in between. The CDR3 runs to 13 residues. Germline-derived CDR1 and CDR2 are SNHLY and FYNNEI. DNA for the CDR3: TGTGCCAGCAGGGGGACGGGGGGAACTGAAGCTTTCTTT. It is translated as CASRGTGGTEAFF. Supplemented by reference TRBV2 and TRBJ1-1, the full variable domain reads EPEVTQTPSHQVTQMGQEVILRCVPISNHLYFYWYRQILGQKVEFLVSFYNNEISEKSEIFDDQFSVERPDGSNFTLKIRSTKLEDSAMYFCASRGTGGTEAFFGQGTRLTVV.

This chain connects TRBV29-1 to TRBJ1-2, with 10 bases aligning to TRBD1. From germline, CDR1 is SQVTM and CDR2 ANQGSEA. Unmatched junction bases numbered 7, after V lost 5 bases and J lost 7 bases. There are 13 residues in the CDR3. This chain's CDR3 is CSVQTGGVGGYTF. The CDR3 nucleotides are TGCAGCGTTCAGACAGGGGGCGTTGGTGGCTACACCTTC.

The chain links TRBV5-1 to TRBJ2-7; 12 positions match TRBD1. CDR3 length equals 14 residues. CDR1 and CDR2 from the germline V gene are SGHRS and YFSETQ. Trimming removed 3 bases from V and 6 bases from J; junction bases left unmatched: 4. The CDR3 loop reads CASSWGTGGSEQYF. As DNA, the CDR3 is TGCGCCAGCAGCTGGGGGACAGGGGGCAGCGAGCAGTACTTC.

The chain couples TRBV9 to TRBJ2-3; 9 bases line up with TRBD2. The CDR3 covers 20 residues. Trimming took 4 bases from V and 0 from J; bases not matched to a gene: 18. Germline lookup yields CDR1 SGDLS and CDR2 YYNGEE. The CDR3 is CASSPGSSGNSPSSTDTQYF. CDR3 DNA: TGTGCCAGCAGCCCCGGTTCTAGCGGGAACTCTCCCTCTAGCACAGATACGCAGTATTTT.

A few counts support this clone. CDR3 sequence (DNA): TGTGCCAGCACCCTTAGGCAGGGGGCTTATGGCTACACCTTC. Translation: CASTLRQGAYGYTF. This chain links TRBV7-9 with TRBJ1-2; 8 nucleotides agree with TRBD1. CDR1 and CDR2 from the germline V gene are SEHNR and FQNEAQ (reference sequence). This CDR3 comprises 14 residues. V dropped 7 bases and J dropped 5; count of bases not matched to a gene: 9.

This clone was seen a single time. The genes are TRBV6-1 and TRBJ1-4; no clear D. CDR1 is MNHNS, CDR2 SASEGT, per germline. V was shortened by 2 bases and J by 4 bases, with 8 bases between the two germline ends. The CDR3 extends over 14 amino acids. The CDR3 is CASSEMRVNEKLFF. The CDR3 DNA is TGTGCCAGCAGTGAAATGCGGGTTAATGAAAAACTGTTTTTT.

V gene TRBV4-2 combines with J gene TRBJ2-2; 7 bases match TRBD2. V lost 1 base, J lost 3 bases, and 5 bases stayed unmatched. Germline CDR1 reads LGHNA; CDR2 reads YNFKEQ. There are 16 residues in the CDR3. The CDR3 reads CASSQAGGRDTGELFF. CDR3 nucleotides: TGTGCCAGCAGCCAAGCGGGGGGACGGGACACCGGGGAGCTGTTTTTT.

This chain links TRBV5-1 with TRBJ2-7; 9 positions match TRBD1. There are 15 residues in the CDR3. Germline V gene lookup returns CDR1 SGHRS and CDR2 YFSETQ. The V and J ends lost 4 bases and 7 bases, in that order; junction bases with no gene match: 12. CDR3 coding DNA: TGCGCCAGCAGCACCGGGCGGGACAGGGCAGGAGAGCAGTACTTC. Its translation: CASSTGRDRAGEQYF.

V gene TRBV9 combines with J gene TRBJ2-7, with TRBD2 identical over 12 bases. Germline V CDR1 and CDR2: SGDLS, YYNGEE. Losses at the gene ends were 0 bases for V and 2 bases for J; bases not matched to a gene: 9. The CDR3 runs to 18 residues. The CDR3, as DNA: TGTGCCAGCAGCGTAGATCCTAGCGGGAGGGCCCAACCCTACGAGCAGTACTTC. Encoded protein: CASSVDPSGRAQPYEQYF. The full variable domain, rest sourced from reference TRBV9 and TRBJ2-7, is DSGVTQTPKHLITATGQRVTLRCSPRSGDLSVYWYQQSLDQGLQFLIQYYNGEERAKGNILERFSAQQFPDLHSELNLSSLELGDSALYFCASSVDPSGRAQPYEQYFGPGTRLTVT.

The V and J genes are TRBV5-1 and TRBJ2-3, with 12 bases aligning to TRBD2. Germline CDR1 and CDR2: SGHRS and YFSETQ. This CDR3 has 15 residues. Unmatched junction bases numbered 6, after V lost 4 bases and J lost 6 bases. CDR3: CASSRLAGVSDTQYF. CDR3 DNA: TGCGCCAGCAGCCGACTAGCGGGAGTATCGGATACGCAGTATTTT.

This clone is a singleton in its sample. The chain is built from TRBV7-6 and TRBJ2-7; D remains unclear. V dropped 1 base and J dropped 0 bases, with 22 bases sitting between them. The germline gives CDR1 SGHVS, CDR2 FNYEAQ. The CDR3 is made up of 19 amino acids. CDR3 DNA sequence: TGTGCCAGCAGCTTAGGTCCCTATGGCGTCTACCTTAGCTCCTACGAGCAGTACTTC. Protein product: CASSLGPYGVYLSSYEQYF.

The sample holds one count of this clone. The CDR3 loop reads CASSLGSSRKGETQYF. The CDR3 DNA reads as TGCGCCAGCAGCTTGGGTTCCAGCCGAAAGGGAGAGACCCAGTACTTC. The chain couples TRBV5-1 to TRBJ2-5; unclear D gene. The CDR3 runs to 16 residues. V was shortened by 0 bases and J by 4 bases, with 16 bases between the two germline ends. Germline-derived CDR1 and CDR2 are SGHRS and YFSETQ.

This clone was detected only once. The gene calls are TRBV10-3 and TRBJ2-4; D ambiguous. Germline V lookup: CDR1 ENHRY, CDR2 SYGVKD. There are 15 residues in the CDR3. V was trimmed by 5 bases and J by 6 bases, leaving 17 bases between them. Here the CDR3 reads CAISPSWGSLNIQYF. The CDR3 nucleotides are TGTGCCATCAGTCCCTCATGGGGAAGCCTAAACATTCAGTACTTC.

V gene TRBV18 combines with J gene TRBJ2-2; 13 nucleotides agree with TRBD2. This CDR3 comprises 16 residues. Germline trimming cut 6 bases from V and 6 bases from J; bases unmatched to any gene: 7. CDR1 is KGHSH, CDR2 LQKENI, per germline. CDR3 coding DNA: TGTGCCAGCTCGCGAGGGACTAGCGGGACGGCCGGGGAGCTGTTTTTT. Translated, it gives CASSRGTSGTAGELFF.

V gene TRBV2 combines with J gene TRBJ1-2, with D tentatively TRBD1 (5 bases). Germline V lookup: CDR1 SNHLY, CDR2 FYNNEI. With 6 bases removed from V and 2 bases from J, the gap between germline ends came to 10 bases. The CDR3 runs 13 residues. The CDR3 DNA is TGTGCCAGCAGAAGAGGGGTGAACTATGGCTACACCTTC. Translation: CASRRGVNYGYTF. Full variable domain (outside the CDR3, taken from reference TRBV2 and TRBJ1-2): EPEVTQTPSHQVTQMGQEVILRCVPISNHLYFYWYRQILGQKVEFLVSFYNNEISEKSEIFDDQFSVERPDGSNFTLKIRSTKLEDSAMYFCASRRGVNYGYTFGSGTRLTVV.

By frequency in the sample, this clone is hyperexpanded. The chain uses TRBV10-1 and TRBJ1-5; D not certain. There are 12 residues in the CDR3. Germline V gene sequence: CDR1 WNHNN, CDR2 SYGVQD (reference sequence). Trimming cost V 3 bases and J 7 bases, with 7 bases left between them. The CDR3: CASSDTVQPQHF. The DNA for the CDR3 is TGCGCCAGCAGTGACACTGTGCAGCCCCAGCATTTT.

The rearrangement uses TRBV29-1 and TRBJ2-5, with a tentative D call TRBD2 (5 bases). Germline loops: CDR1 SQVTM, CDR2 ANQGSEA. This CDR3 region has 11 residues. Trimming pared 6 bases from V and 4 bases from J, leaving 9 bases between. The CDR3 spells CSVEVGETQYF. CDR3 sequence (DNA): TGCAGCGTGGAGGTGGGAGAGACCCAGTACTTC.

This chain joins TRBV30 and TRBJ1-1, with TRBD1 identical over 7 bases. Per the germline V gene, CDR1 is GTSNPN and CDR2 is SVGIG (reference sequence). The J segment lost 2 bases and the V segment lost 8 bases, leaving 14 bases of the junction unmatched. There are 15 residues in the CDR3. DNA of the CDR3: TGTGCCGGGGCCCGGGACAGCAGTTTTAACACTGAAGCTTTCTTT. This translates into CAGARDSSFNTEAFF.

The DNA of the CDR3 is TGCGCCAGCAGCCAAGGAACCGGGACAGGGGGTATCGCTGAAGCTTTCTTT. Residues: CASSQGTGTGGIAEAFF. The chain employs TRBV4-1 and TRBJ1-1; TRBD1 matches at 11 bases. V gave up 1 base and J gave up 6 bases; unmatched junction bases: 10. Germline V gene sequence: CDR1 MGHRA, CDR2 YSYEKL. This CDR3 has 17 residues.

This clone was seen only once. V gene TRBV6-1 combines with J gene TRBJ2-5, with 9 positions matching TRBD2. Unmatched junction bases numbered 10, after V lost 6 bases and J lost 5 bases. CDR1 is MNHNS, CDR2 SASEGT, per germline. The CDR3 consists of 15 residues. CDR3 in DNA: TGTGCCAGCAGCCCTCCCGGACTAGCGCTGGAGACCCAGTACTTC. Its translation: CASSPPGLALETQYF.

V gene TRBV2 combines with J gene TRBJ2-1, with D possibly matching TRBD1 (5 bases). CDR1 is SNHLY and CDR2 is FYNNEI in the germline V gene. The germline V and J ends were trimmed by 6 bases and 6 bases, with 15 bases remaining between them. The CDR3 contains 14 residues. CDR3 region: CASSSRLGVNEQFF. The CDR3 DNA is TGTGCCAGCAGCTCGAGGTTAGGGGTCAATGAGCAGTTCTTC.

The rearrangement joins TRBV11-2 to TRBJ2-1; weak D call: TRBD2 (6 bases). The germline V gene encodes CDR1 SGHAT and CDR2 FQNNGV. This CDR3 has 15 amino acids. With 0 bases removed from V and 8 bases from J, the gap between germline ends came to 14 bases. CDR3 sequence (DNA): TGTGCCAGCAGCTTAGATCTGGGAGGACGCGATGAGCAGTTCTTC. Its translation is CASSLDLGGRDEQFF.

The CDR3: CASSIQRASYNEQFF. For the CDR3, the DNA is TGCGCCAGCAGCATCCAAAGGGCCTCGTACAATGAGCAGTTCTTC. The gene calls are TRBV5-1 and TRBJ2-1; D gene unclear. Germline V CDR1 and CDR2: SGHRS, YFSETQ. This CDR3 comprises 15 residues. V was pared by 4 bases and J by 4 bases, with 15 bases between.

The chain carries TRBV5-7 and TRBJ2-5; D might be TRBD2 (6 bases). TRBV5-7 is filed as an ORF, its function uncertain. This CDR3 has 13 amino acids. With 5 bases removed from V and 1 base from J, the gap between germline ends came to 9 bases. The CDR3 reads CASRVGGQETQYF. CDR3 nucleotide sequence: TGTGCCAGCAGAGTGGGGGGCCAAGAGACCCAGTACTTC.

This chain links TRBV7-8 with TRBJ1-2; TRBD1 agrees at 7 bases. This CDR3 is built from 13 residues. J was trimmed by 4 bases and V by 3 bases; bases with no gene match: 2. Germline-derived CDR1 and CDR2 are SGHVS and FQNEAQ. For the CDR3, the DNA is TGTGCCAGCAGCTTGGGACAGACCTATGGCTACACCTTC. Residues: CASSLGQTYGYTF.

The chain joins TRBV5-1 to TRBJ1-3; perhaps TRBD1 as D (5 bases). Germline assignment: CDR1 SGHRS and CDR2 YFSETQ. V shed 0 bases and J shed 4 bases, with 14 bases lying between them. The CDR3 consists of 16 residues. The CDR3 DNA reads TGCGCCAGCAGCTTGGTCGGGGGTAACTACGGAAACACCATATATTTT. Translation gives CASSLVGGNYGNTIYF.

This clone was counted only a few times. A read error may account for a junction end that differs from germline. This chain connects TRBV2 to TRBJ1-1; D is possibly TRBD1 (6 bases). Germline V gene sequence: CDR1 SNHLY, CDR2 FYNNEI. The CDR3 covers 12 residues. The CDR3 bases are TGTGCCGGCAGTCCAGTACAGGGACGAGCTTTCTTT. This encodes CAGSPVQGRAFF.

This clone was seen just once. The V and J genes are TRBV13 and TRBJ2-1; 7 nucleotides line up with TRBD2. V was clipped by 5 bases and J by 2 bases; unmatched bases: 6. Germline loops: CDR1 PRHDT, CDR2 FYEKMQ (reference sequence). The CDR3 runs 15 residues. The CDR3 protein is CASSPNSGAYNEQFF. The CDR3 nucleotides read TGTGCCAGCAGCCCAAACAGCGGGGCCTACAATGAGCAGTTCTTC.

The V gene is TRBV23-1, the J gene TRBJ2-7, with D possibly TRBD2 on 5 matching bases. TRBV23-1 is an ORF; its function is uncertain. V lost 3 bases to trimming and J lost 3 bases, with 15 bases between them. The CDR3 spans 15 residues. This chain's CDR3 is CASSHRQDSNYEQYF. In nucleotides, the CDR3 is TGCGCCAGCAGTCACCGGCAGGACTCCAACTACGAGCAGTACTTC.